The rows below give T cell receptor beta chains drawn from one sample of a study of PD-1 blockade in classical Hodgkin lymphoma. The method was immunoSEQ multiplex PCR; TCRdb's version includes in-frame clones alone and lacks a portion of them. The table lists about 19,000 clones, 75% to 85% of them singletons. This material consisted of peripheral blood mononuclear cells (PBMCs), taken before the second cycle of nivolumab. The origin of the receptors is a human donor with classical Hodgkin lymphoma. Each CDR3 is given with its conserved first and last residue. Each record gives: V gene, J gene, clone size, D gene, CDR3 protein, CDR3 DNA. The D gene is left open where the match is weak. Clone size is given for some rows only: seen once, a few or many times, or a class if the clone is expanded.

v_gene: TRBV6-5
j_gene: TRBJ2-7
abundance: once
d_gene: -
CDR3aa: CASSRDQGWAFEQYF
CDR3nt: TGTGCCAGCAGCAGAGACCAGGGTTGGGCGTTCGAGCAGTACTTC

v_gene: TRBV7-2
j_gene: TRBJ2-2
abundance: -
d_gene: -
CDR3aa: CASSLAYRRGTGELFF
CDR3nt: TGTGCCAGCAGCTTAGCCTACAGACGGGGCACCGGGGAGCTGTTTTTT

v_gene: TRBV4-1
j_gene: TRBJ1-1
abundance: medium-sized
d_gene: -
CDR3aa: CASSQDRTERTEAFF
CDR3nt: TGCGCCAGCAGCCAAGACAGGACAGAACGGACTGAAGCTTTCTTT

v_gene: TRBV5-1
j_gene: TRBJ1-1
abundance: -
d_gene: -
CDR3aa: CASSLGGPNTEAFF
CDR3nt: TGCGCCAGCAGCTTGGGGGGCCCGAACACTGAAGCTTTCTTT

v_gene: TRBV27
j_gene: TRBJ2-5
abundance: -
d_gene: TRBD2
CDR3aa: CASSLSGRGQETQYF
CDR3nt: TGTGCCAGCAGTTTGTCAGGGCGGGGGCAAGAGACCCAGTACTTC

v_gene: TRBV7-8
j_gene: TRBJ1-2
abundance: once
d_gene: -
CDR3aa: CASSLDQGGVYGYTF
CDR3nt: TGTGCCAGCAGCTTAGATCAGGGAGGAGTGTACGGCTACACCTTC

v_gene: TRBV11-2
j_gene: TRBJ2-7
abundance: -
d_gene: TRBD2
CDR3aa: CASSPTAGGSYEQYF
CDR3nt: TGTGCCAGCAGCCCCACAGCGGGAGGCTCTTACGAGCAGTACTTC

v_gene: TRBV28
j_gene: TRBJ2-3
abundance: -
d_gene: TRBD2
CDR3aa: CASSPGTSVTTDTQYF
CDR3nt: TGTGCCAGCAGTCCCGGGACTAGCGTAACGACAGATACGCAGTATTTT

v_gene: TRBV6-6
j_gene: TRBJ2-7
abundance: -
d_gene: -
CDR3aa: CASSSSLGGYEQYF
CDR3nt: TGTGCCAGCAGTTCGTCACTAGGGGGTTACGAGCAGTACTTC

v_gene: TRBV28
j_gene: TRBJ2-7
abundance: once
d_gene: -
CDR3aa: CASSSAVNYEQYF
CDR3nt: TGTGCCAGCAGTTCCGCCGTAAACTACGAGCAGTACTTC

v_gene: TRBV6-1
j_gene: TRBJ2-1
abundance: few
d_gene: -
CDR3aa: CASSDRWQGPYNEQFF
CDR3nt: TGTGCCAGCAGTGATAGGTGGCAGGGGCCCTACAATGAGCAGTTCTTC

v_gene: TRBV5-4
j_gene: TRBJ2-1
abundance: -
d_gene: -
CDR3aa: CASSLGGPYNEQFF
CDR3nt: TGTGCCAGCAGCTTAGGGGGACCCTACAATGAGCAGTTCTTC

v_gene: TRBV4-2
j_gene: TRBJ1-5
abundance: -
d_gene: -
CDR3aa: CASSRFGGGYGPQHF
CDR3nt: TGTGCCAGCAGCCGCTTTGGCGGGGGCTATGGGCCCCAGCATTTT

v_gene: TRBV6-1
j_gene: TRBJ1-6
abundance: few
d_gene: TRBD1
CDR3aa: CASSEVGQGANSPLHF
CDR3nt: TGTGCCAGCAGTGAAGTAGGACAGGGGGCGAATTCACCCCTCCACTTT

v_gene: TRBV19
j_gene: TRBJ1-5
abundance: medium-sized
d_gene: TRBD1
CDR3aa: CASSQGTAGQPQHF
CDR3nt: TGTGCCAGTAGCCAAGGGACAGCGGGTCAGCCCCAGCATTTT

v_gene: TRBV5-8
j_gene: TRBJ2-2
abundance: -
d_gene: TRBD1
CDR3aa: CASSLPREGANTGELFF
CDR3nt: TGTGCCAGCAGCTTGCCACGTGAGGGGGCTAACACCGGGGAGCTGTTTTTT

v_gene: TRBV13
j_gene: TRBJ2-4
abundance: -
d_gene: -
CDR3aa: CASSQHLRYRAKNIQYF
CDR3nt: TGTGCCAGCAGCCAACACTTGAGGTACCGGGCCAAAAACATTCAGTACTTC

v_gene: TRBV6-5
j_gene: TRBJ2-7
abundance: -
d_gene: -
CDR3aa: CASSYSFGFASYEQYF
CDR3nt: TGTGCCAGCAGTTACTCATTCGGGTTTGCGTCCTACGAGCAGTACTTC

v_gene: TRBV7-2
j_gene: TRBJ2-1
abundance: -
d_gene: -
CDR3aa: CASSPRTNEQFF
CDR3nt: TGTGCCAGCAGCCCGCGGACCAATGAGCAGTTCTTC

v_gene: TRBV14
j_gene: TRBJ1-1
abundance: -
d_gene: -
CDR3aa: CASRPWVGGKTEAFF
CDR3nt: TGTGCCAGCAGGCCGTGGGTAGGGGGTAAGACTGAAGCTTTCTTT

v_gene: TRBV7-6
j_gene: TRBJ2-5
abundance: -
d_gene: TRBD2
CDR3aa: CASSLMPTSGRSETQYF
CDR3nt: TGTGCCAGCAGCTTAATGCCGACTAGCGGGAGGAGTGAGACCCAGTACTTC

v_gene: TRBV19
j_gene: TRBJ2-5
abundance: -
d_gene: TRBD1
CDR3aa: CASSRDREETQYF
CDR3nt: TGTGCCAGTAGTAGGGACAGGGAAGAGACCCAGTACTTC

v_gene: TRBV19
j_gene: TRBJ1-4
abundance: -
d_gene: TRBD1
CDR3aa: CASSIGQGGEKLFF
CDR3nt: TGTGCCAGTAGTATTGGACAGGGTGGGGAAAAACTGTTTTTT

v_gene: TRBV4-3
j_gene: TRBJ1-1
abundance: -
d_gene: -
CDR3aa: CASSQERITRLGNTEAFF
CDR3nt: TGCGCCAGCAGCCAAGAAAGGATTACCAGGCTAGGGAACACTGAAGCTTTCTTT

v_gene: TRBV7-6
j_gene: TRBJ2-6
abundance: -
d_gene: -
CDR3aa: CASSLEARSSGANVLTF
CDR3nt: TGTGCCAGCAGCTTAGAAGCCAGGAGCTCTGGGGCCAACGTCCTGACTTTC

v_gene: TRBV2
j_gene: TRBJ2-3
abundance: -
d_gene: TRBD1
CDR3aa: CASSDRQGSGTDTQYF
CDR3nt: TGTGCCAGCAGTGATAGACAGGGATCGGGCACAGATACGCAGTATTTT

v_gene: TRBV6-1
j_gene: TRBJ2-6
abundance: -
d_gene: -
CDR3aa: CASSGGGAGANVLTF
CDR3nt: TGTGCCAGCAGTGGGGGGGGCGCTGGGGCCAACGTCCTGACTTTC

v_gene: TRBV7-9
j_gene: TRBJ1-3
abundance: -
d_gene: -
CDR3aa: CAGRRGSSGNTIYF
CDR3nt: TGTGCCGGTCGGCGGGGGAGCTCTGGAAACACCATATATTTT

v_gene: TRBV14
j_gene: TRBJ2-7
abundance: -
d_gene: TRBD1
CDR3aa: CASSQVGQGAGTKQYF
CDR3nt: TGTGCCAGCAGCCAAGTGGGACAGGGGGCCGGAACCAAGCAGTACTTC

v_gene: TRBV2
j_gene: TRBJ1-3
abundance: -
d_gene: -
CDR3aa: CASHRGGVGGNTIYF
CDR3nt: TGTGCCTCTCATCGCGGGGGCGTCGGTGGAAACACCATATATTTT

v_gene: TRBV10-2
j_gene: TRBJ1-1
abundance: -
d_gene: TRBD1
CDR3aa: CATTGPREAFF
CDR3nt: TGCGCCACGACAGGGCCGAGGGAAGCTTTCTTT

v_gene: TRBV11-2
j_gene: TRBJ1-1
abundance: once
d_gene: -
CDR3aa: CASSPRQHTEAFF
CDR3nt: TGTGCCAGCAGCCCTCGACAGCACACTGAAGCTTTCTTT

v_gene: TRBV7-2
j_gene: TRBJ2-2
abundance: -
d_gene: -
CDR3aa: CASSLEPTAGELFF
CDR3nt: TGTGCCAGCAGCTTAGAGCCCACGGCCGGGGAGCTGTTTTTT

v_gene: TRBV10-2
j_gene: TRBJ1-1
abundance: few
d_gene: TRBD1
CDR3aa: CASSHYRGSTEAFF
CDR3nt: TGCGCCAGCAGTCATTACAGGGGCAGCACTGAAGCTTTCTTT

v_gene: TRBV11-3
j_gene: TRBJ2-7
abundance: -
d_gene: -
CDR3aa: CASSSGLSSSYEQYF
CDR3nt: TGTGCCAGCAGCTCGGGACTGTCGAGCTCCTACGAGCAGTACTTC

v_gene: TRBV29-1
j_gene: TRBJ2-1
abundance: -
d_gene: TRBD1
CDR3aa: CSVRTGEASEQFF
CDR3nt: TGCAGCGTTCGGACAGGGGAAGCGTCTGAGCAGTTCTTC

v_gene: TRBV25-1
j_gene: TRBJ2-2
abundance: once
d_gene: TRBD1
CDR3aa: CASSDPSGTGGITGELFF
CDR3nt: TGTGCCAGCAGTGACCCCTCGGGGACAGGGGGAATCACCGGGGAGCTGTTTTTT

v_gene: TRBV5-4
j_gene: TRBJ1-6
abundance: -
d_gene: -
CDR3aa: CASSLSGSHSPLHF
CDR3nt: TGTGCCAGCAGCTTGTCAGGGAGCCATTCACCCCTCCACTTT

v_gene: TRBV9
j_gene: TRBJ2-1
abundance: few
d_gene: TRBD2
CDR3aa: CASSVPQFGGENYNEQFF
CDR3nt: TGTGCCAGCAGCGTACCTCAATTCGGGGGGGAAAACTACAATGAGCAGTTCTTC

v_gene: TRBV27
j_gene: TRBJ2-1
abundance: -
d_gene: -
CDR3aa: CASTSGVSEQFF
CDR3nt: TGTGCCAGCACCTCGGGGGTTAGCGAGCAGTTCTTC

v_gene: TRBV12-5
j_gene: TRBJ2-7
abundance: -
d_gene: TRBD1
CDR3aa: CASGLYVGQGAYEQYF
CDR3nt: TGTGCTAGTGGTTTGTACGTTGGACAGGGGGCCTACGAGCAGTACTTC

v_gene: TRBV10-3
j_gene: TRBJ2-2
abundance: -
d_gene: -
CDR3aa: CAISEISNTGELFF
CDR3nt: TGTGCCATCAGTGAGATATCGAACACCGGGGAGCTGTTTTTT

v_gene: TRBV5-1
j_gene: TRBJ2-4
abundance: -
d_gene: TRBD1
CDR3aa: CASSLGQGAIARLAKNIQYF
CDR3nt: TGCGCCAGCAGCTTGGGACAGGGGGCTATCGCTCGACTAGCCAAAAACATTCAGTACTTC

v_gene: TRBV27
j_gene: TRBJ2-1
abundance: -
d_gene: -
CDR3aa: CASSLTGKYNEQFF
CDR3nt: TGTGCCAGCAGTTTAACGGGGAAATACAATGAGCAGTTCTTC

v_gene: TRBV11-2
j_gene: TRBJ2-7
abundance: -
d_gene: -
CDR3aa: CASSSGVYEQYF
CDR3nt: TGTGCCAGCAGTTCAGGGGTGTACGAGCAGTACTTC

v_gene: TRBV7-9
j_gene: TRBJ2-5
abundance: once
d_gene: TRBD1
CDR3aa: CASVSPDRGQETQYF
CDR3nt: TGTGCCAGCGTTTCCCCGGACAGGGGTCAAGAGACCCAGTACTTC

v_gene: TRBV5-4
j_gene: TRBJ1-2
abundance: -
d_gene: -
CDR3aa: CASSLVLWGSFFPIYGYTF
CDR3nt: TGTGCCAGCAGCTTGGTTCTTTGGGGGTCGTTTTTCCCGATATATGGCTACACCTTC

v_gene: TRBV6-4
j_gene: TRBJ1-1
abundance: -
d_gene: -
CDR3aa: CASIENEQNTEAFF
CDR3nt: TGTGCCAGCATCGAAAATGAACAGAACACTGAAGCTTTCTTT

v_gene: TRBV4-3
j_gene: TRBJ1-1
abundance: -
d_gene: TRBD1
CDR3aa: CASSQVLQGAGMNTEAFF
CDR3nt: TGCGCCAGCAGCCAAGTGTTACAGGGGGCTGGGATGAACACTGAAGCTTTCTTT

v_gene: TRBV5-1
j_gene: TRBJ2-7
abundance: -
d_gene: TRBD2
CDR3aa: CASSLSGGYYEQYF
CDR3nt: TGCGCCAGCAGCTTGAGCGGGGGCTACTACGAGCAGTACTTC

v_gene: TRBV7-8
j_gene: TRBJ2-7
abundance: -
d_gene: TRBD2
CDR3aa: CASSPRDYSHEQYF
CDR3nt: TGTGCCAGCAGCCCAAGGGACTATAGCCACGAGCAGTACTTC

v_gene: TRBV4-3
j_gene: TRBJ2-1
abundance: -
d_gene: TRBD2
CDR3aa: CASSPRRRGRANEQFF
CDR3nt: TGCGCCAGCAGTCCGAGGAGACGCGGGAGAGCCAATGAGCAGTTCTTC

v_gene: TRBV5-5
j_gene: TRBJ1-2
abundance: -
d_gene: -
CDR3aa: CASSHSSGRSNGYTF
CDR3nt: TGTGCCAGCAGTCATTCCTCGGGACGGTCGAATGGCTACACCTTC